The rows below give T cell receptor beta chains drawn from one sample of a study of neurological immune-mediated disorders. TCRdb passed the 5' RACE reads through MiXCR, listing each CDR3 protein once. Of about 31,000 distinct CDR3 sequences in the sample, around 4% were seen once. The sample taken for sequencing was CD4+ T cells from blood. The receptor set was obtained from a woman aged 40-49 years in good health. Both conserved end residues are part of each CDR3. The order of the fields is D gene, V gene, CDR3 length, J gene, clone size, CDR3 protein, CDR3 DNA. A D gene is named only where the DNA matches it firmly. The size of a clone is reported for some rows only, either as once, few or many, or as a class for expanded clones.

>.|TRBV12-3/TRBV12-4|10|TRBJ1-1|medium-sized
CASYGTEAFF
TGTGCCAGCTACGGCACTGAAGCTTTCTTT
>.|TRBV7-2|15|TRBJ2-5|many
CASSLEGPGRETQYF
TGTGCCAGCAGCTTAGAGGGACCCGGGAGAGAGACCCAGTACTTC
>TRBD1|TRBV5-1|14|TRBJ1-6|many
CASSRGTGDSPLHF
TGCGCCAGCAGCCGGGGGACAGGGGATTCACCCCTCCACTTT
>.|TRBV20-1|15|TRBJ2-1|many
CSAPIQGGAYNEQFF
TGCAGTGCTCCGATCCAGGGCGGGGCGTACAATGAGCAGTTCTTC
>.|TRBV20-1|14|TRBJ1-2|many
CSARDHRGLGGYTF
TGCAGTGCTAGAGATCATAGGGGTTTGGGTGGCTACACCTTC
>.|TRBV20-1|12|TRBJ2-7|many
CSARAGTYEQYF
TGCAGTGCTAGGGCCGGAACCTACGAGCAGTACTTC
>.|TRBV5-1|14|TRBJ1-1|.
CASSPSATNTEAFF
TGCGCCAGCAGCCCCTCAGCTACGAACACTGAAGCTTTCTTT
>.|TRBV3-1|18|TRBJ2-6|many
CASSQGDGRSPGANVLTF
TGTGCCAGCAGCCAAGGGGACGGACGGTCTCCTGGGGCCAACGTCCTGACTTTC
>.|TRBV5-8|16|TRBJ1-3|many
CASSWVFGPLGNTIYF
TGTGCCAGCAGCTGGGTGTTTGGCCCACTGGGAAACACCATATATTTT
>.|TRBV5-1|14|TRBJ2-1|many
CASSLGSGNNEQFF
TGCGCCAGCAGCTTGGGTAGCGGAAACAATGAGCAGTTCTTC
>.|TRBV20-1|13|TRBJ2-1|many
CSARDPRVNEQFF
TGCAGTGCTAGAGACCCCAGGGTAAATGAGCAGTTCTTC
>.|TRBV21-1|18|TRBJ2-2|many
CASSKDLSGERGDGELFF
TGTGCCAGCAGCAAAGACTTATCCGGGGAGAGGGGGGACGGGGAGCTGTTTTTT
>.|TRBV5-5|13|TRBJ2-5|many
CASAEGTQETQYF
TGTGCCAGCGCTGAGGGCACGCAAGAGACCCAGTACTTC
>.|TRBV20-1|11|TRBJ2-1|many
CSAQSIHEQFF
TGCAGTGCTCAAAGCATACATGAGCAGTTCTTC
>TRBD2|TRBV28|15|TRBJ2-1|many
CASRSGLAGGGEQFF
TGTGCCAGCAGATCTGGGCTAGCGGGAGGCGGGGAGCAGTTCTTC
>.|TRBV5-1|15|TRBJ2-3|many
CASSPQGYDTDTQYF
TGCGCCAGCAGCCCTCAGGGATATGACACAGATACGCAGTATTTT
>.|TRBV5-1|13|TRBJ1-1|many
CASSLVGRPEAFF
TGCGCCAGCAGTTTGGTCGGGCGCCCTGAAGCTTTCTTT
>.|TRBV10-3|14|TRBJ2-3|many
CAISEGDSADTQYF
TGTGCCATCAGTGAGGGGGATAGCGCAGATACGCAGTATTTT
>.|TRBV10-3|13|TRBJ1-2|many
CAISERGYDGYTF
TGTGCCATCAGTGAGAGGGGGTACGATGGCTACACCTTC
>.|TRBV12-3/TRBV12-4|15|TRBJ1-5|many
CASREQGFSNQPQHF
TGTGCCAGCAGGGAACAGGGATTCAGCAATCAGCCCCAGCATTTT
>TRBD2|TRBV9|14|TRBJ2-7|many
CASSVAGAGSEQYF
TGTGCCAGCAGCGTAGCGGGAGCGGGGAGCGAGCAGTACTTC